Listed below are T cell receptor beta chains from one sample, sequenced in a study of identical twins. TCRdb reprocessed the 5' RACE reads via MiXCR and lists one record per CDR3 protein. This sample has around 1.7 million distinct CDR3 sequences, with under 35% found just once. The specimen sequenced was cord blood. The receptor set was obtained from a newborn girl in good health. CDR3s leave out the opening cysteine and the closing phenylalanine or tryptophan.

v_gene,CDR3aa
TRBV7-9,ASSSLKALVTEAF
TRBV7-2,ASRRDLGVGTDTQY
TRBV7-2,ASSSGRGSYNEQF
TRBV12-3/TRBV12-4,ASSLQAVDNYGYT
TRBV5-1,ASSEQGLALDEQF
TRBV6-5,ASTQGTEAF
TRBV7-9,ASDSGGPSNEQF
TRBV2,ASSVEVRGSYEQY
TRBV28,AGAPGHRTDTQY
TRBV6-6,ASSYSSRSSYEQY
TRBV4-1,ASSQGRLAGAPYNEQF
TRBV12-5,ASGGFIGELF
TRBV12-3/TRBV12-4,ASSNRTSRDTQY
TRBV5-6,ASSTVRDEQF
TRBV6-5,ASRPSGGRTDTQY
TRBV6-5,ASMGLGGNQPQH
TRBV6-8,ASRYRGENTEAF
TRBV30,AWTGSYEQY
TRBV29-1,SVGGQGGSPLH
TRBV7-2,ASSLIVGEGFETQY
TRBV20-1,SAGRRDMDYGYT
TRBV20-1,SARSGGEGGQGYT
TRBV18,ASSPAVQEKLF
TRBV12-3/TRBV12-4,ASSLGPHYTDTQY
TRBV27,ASLRGAYNEQF
TRBV27,ASSLAGREYGYT
TRBV27,ASSADKGTEAF
TRBV2,ASSERTPAQY
TRBV6-1,ASTRERLSSYEQY
TRBV20-1,SASDLSGSLNEQY
TRBV28,ASSLWEGGPDTQY
TRBV4-1,ASSPGLATRGHEQF
TRBV20-1,SAKGLAGGGELF
TRBV4-1,ASSQGGTDGYT
TRBV6-2/TRBV6-3,ASSYLQVNQPQH
TRBV25-1,ASSDSGQPHSPLH
TRBV12-3/TRBV12-4,ASSSGTSGGVMNEQF
TRBV5-1,ASSLGLGRENEQY
TRBV2,ASSEGGALRPTNYGYT
TRBV12-3/TRBV12-4,ASSSNRNIQY
TRBV12-3/TRBV12-4,ASSLVLVRPTDTQY
TRBV9,ASSGSHLAGGHNEQF
TRBV10-1,ASSGIAEAF
TRBV18,ASSRPGLAAYEQY
TRBV20-1,SARVAGGSYT
TRBV29-1,SVVGGASTYEQY
TRBV20-1,SADRGTGGYEQY
TRBV5-5,ASSLAWTLTDTQY
TRBV29-1,SVGKSLAGISYEQY
TRBV4-2,ASSQVGLAATDTQY
TRBV10-3,AIRPRDGSLRTDTQY
TRBV4-2,ASSQDYHYEQY